This T cell receptor beta chain was recorded in a study of blood T cell repertoires in COVID-19. Overall study context: Collection of acute and convalescent COVID-19 samples took place in the United States, Italy and Spain. PBMCs, B-cell-depleted T cells, or T cells provided the cDNA or gDNA that made up the material.

The data were produced by immunoSEQ multiplex PCR, yet TCRdb's version contains in-frame clones alone and is incomplete. The sample consists of some 30,000 clones, about 92% of them appearing once. Germline V CDR1 and CDR2: SGHTS, YDEGEE. This CDR3 region has 15 residues. The junction had 12 bases not matched to a gene; V was cut back by 4 bases and J by 9 bases. This TCR derives from a man over 45 with active COVID-19. This rearrangement joins TRBV5-8 to TRBJ2-2; 7 nucleotides match TRBD1. Sequenced input: peripheral blood. The DNA of the CDR3 is TGTGCCAGCAGCCCCGGGACAGCACCGGGATGGGAGCTGTTTTTT. Residues: CASSPGTAPGWELFF.